This TCR beta chain is drawn from a study of monozygotic twins with inflammatory bowel disease. Findings and caveats of the study: Using the inverse Simpson index, IBD patients had lower TCRbeta diversity than healthy co-twins.

Germline-derived CDR1 and CDR2 are SGHKS and YYEKEE (reference sequence). CDR3 length: 13 residues. A word on this clonotype: Its target is unknown.

Making each TCR library took 3,000 to 4,000 ng of total RNA. The template switching step added UMIs that contained a 6-nucleotide sample barcode. cDNA encoding TCRalpha and TCRbeta underwent two nested PCRs of approximately 17 and 9 cycles, each of which was followed by bead purification. TCRdb reprocessed the 5' RACE reads and keeps a single row for each CDR3 protein, giving no DNA. This sample's clone table lists fewer than 400,000 distinct CDR3 sequences. The sequencing sample was made of blood. This TCR derives from a human donor with ulcerative colitis or Crohn's disease, or a healthy co-twin of an affected twin (not recorded which). This chain connects TRBV5-5 to TRBJ1-1; the TCRdb D gene call, TRBD1, has no DNA to confirm it. The CDR3 protein is CASSFHPGLEAFF.